Reported below is one TCR beta chain. Its target antigen remains unknown. No clone much larger than this one lies a single base away; base qualities are absent. The data were taken from a study of cytomegalovirus exposure and HLA in healthy donors (dated by TCRdb to about 2017). Describing the broader study: According to an earlier analysis of a few hundred of the donors, about 190 million T cells yielded 95 million to 140 million unique TCR beta sequences and approximately 280 Gb of sequence data. An early release covering just under 650 HLA-typed donors comprised about 300 gigabases of sequencing data and approximately 85 million unique TCR sequences. The genetic ancestry cluster associated with self-reported Caucasian donors included 70% to 85% of the approximately 400 genotyped donors. The study aimed to test whether cataloging public T cell receptors could reveal signatures of past pathogen exposure. The study profiled the T cell repertoires of about 720 subjects by immunosequencing and related them to cytomegalovirus serostatus. Besides the first cohort of some 670 subjects, a separate validation cohort made up of over a hundred different subjects was used. High-throughput TCR immunosequencing, statistical association of individual TCRs with disease status, and machine learning were combined to predict cytomegalovirus infection status. A later analysis re-examined previously published TCR beta repertoires from hundreds of donors and added high-resolution HLA genotyping to investigate patterns of TCR occurrence. Rather than using new phenotypic data, the later analysis identified candidate immune exposures from TCR beta sequences and from how often those sequences occurred across donors. In an earlier analysis of about 590 of the donors, high-throughput TCR beta sequencing was used to judge whether each TCR beta V gene segment behaved as functional or pseudogenic. Donor age, sex, ethnicity and CMV serostatus were compiled together with the repertoire data. Genome-wide SNP genotypes for about three fifths of the roughly 700 donors were used in a later genetic analysis, which treated that subset as a discovery cohort. Every discovery cohort repertoire had been produced on one sequencing platform. HLA typing included class I and class II loci at four-digit resolution. The number of donors typed differed by locus, with roughly 629-640 for A, B, C, DRB1 and DQB1, roughly 550 for DQA1, nearly 610 for DPA1, and around 430 for DPB1. Four or five DR-DQ haplotypes were handled as single units for association and clustering because linkage in the cohort was strong. Among a few hundred genotyped donors of the cohort, an average of around 240,000 unique TCR beta nucleotide sequences were sequenced per donor, around 18% of them non-productive.

Libraries were made using the immunoSEQ multiplex PCR assay. For the multiplex PCR, a mixture combining 60 forward primers for TCR Vbeta segments and 13 reverse primers for TCR Jbeta segments was used. A multiplex PCR assay on genomic DNA amplified the CDR3 region of rearranged TCR beta genes. The Illumina HiSeq System was used to sequence the amplified TCR beta libraries as 87-base-pair reads. In the original analysis: Across the 640 or so repertoires, a later analysis counted some 80 million unique TCR beta chains, about 10 million of which were shared by at least two donors. To remove PCR and sequencing errors, raw reads were error-corrected and collapsed into unique sequences using a nearest-neighbor algorithm that merged closely related sequences. V, D and J gene segments were assigned by aligning CDR3 sequences to IMGT reference sequences. Each retained sequence needed at least a six-nucleotide match to both a V gene segment and a J gene segment. Rearrangements were called productive when the CDR3 lacked stop codons and stayed in frame with V and J; all others were non-productive. CDR3 was defined by IMGT convention, running from the second conserved V-encoded cysteine to the conserved J-encoded phenylalanine. The earlier analysis of some 540 of the donors excluded any sequence lacking an unambiguous match to a single V gene segment. In an earlier analysis of 450 to 700 of the donors, V segments were called functional above 56.7% productive rearrangements and were called segregating when the between-donor standard deviation exceeded 5%. A statistical classification framework was built to diagnose cytomegalovirus status from the catalog of TCR beta chain sequences. A later analysis assigned V and J genes by comparing TCR nucleotide sequences with IMGT/GENE-DB human TR gene sequences. In a later analysis, CDR3 sequences and most-parsimonious VDJ recombination scenarios were assigned using the TCRdist pipeline. In a later analysis, each TCR beta chain was defined by its CDR3 amino acid sequence together with its V-gene family, and reads lacking a unique V-gene family were excluded. In a later analysis, 450 to 600 highly shared, low-generation-probability nucleotide sequences were removed to address suspected cross-contamination and a sequencing artifact. For each public chain, a later analysis derived a clonal expansion index from normalized ranks of inferred template counts within each repertoire. In a later analysis, generation probabilities were computed using a VDJ recombination model fitted to out-of-frame rearrangements, and the results were checked against IGoR. A later analysis scored TCR-TCR, TCR-HLA and TCR-CMV co-occurrence with hypergeometric tests, applying a repertoire-size bias correction to TCR pairs. False discovery rates were estimated in a later analysis by permuting HLA or CMV assignments 20 times. In a later analysis, co-occurring TCRs were grouped with DBSCAN, and TCRdist sequence similarity was added when clustering was performed within HLA-allele-positive subsets. For co-occurrence clustering, repertoires with fewer than 30,000 or more than 120,000 public chains were excluded, along with several repertoires with anomalous nucleotide sharing. In its TCRdb copy, this immuneACCESS table keeps in-frame sequences only and misses some clones. Where compared with another copy, unresolved V genes explain less than half of these, and the others have no known cause. V and J calls and clone size are as listed in that table; D and trimming were resolved from the DNA. The sample table shows approximately 70,000 clones, and about 80% are seen once. 6% to 6.5% of the sample is held by the ten biggest clonotypes.

What the authors observed across the whole study: Linkage disequilibrium might explain the correlated functional status among segregating V segments, but an unknown experimental factor could not be ruled out. Several of the top co-occurrence clusters appeared to be linked to parvovirus B19, influenza, CMV and Epstein-Barr virus, according to a later analysis. Across donors, most TCR sequences were observed very rarely, whereas some public TCRs were present in many individuals. Assigning TCR associations to individual alleles was difficult when HLA alleles, especially DR and DQ, strongly co-occurred. The only immune exposure information available for the cohort was CMV serostatus. The study listed 150 to 200 TCR beta chains as associated with cytomegalovirus. The sequencing pipeline was judged likely to have produced a cluster of highly shared sequence variants as a technical artifact. Because HLA typing was missing for some donors at each locus, association tests included only the typed subset. Some IMGT-functional V segments, including TRBV6-2 and TRBV6-3, could not be told apart with the 87-base-pair reads, so those segments were excluded. A further reported finding was that TCR beta sequences accurately predicted the HLA-A and HLA-B alleles for most subjects in the first cohort. In a later analysis, some 18,000 TCR beta sequences were associated with specific HLA alleles at a false discovery rate of 0.05. In a later analysis, HLA-associated TCR beta chains showed more clonal expansion and lower generation probabilities than non-associated chains that were equally common. Sequencing depth was assumed to be roughly uniform across donors in the presence/absence analyses, though that assumption may not hold. In a later genetic analysis, a missense DCLRE1C variant was associated with V-gene and J-gene trimming of TCR beta chains, and the association was replicated in an independent cohort. In a later genetic analysis, fewer N-insertions in productive TCRs were reported among donors in an Asian-associated ancestry cluster than the 666-donor mean. The cohort was sequenced for TCR beta chains only, and without alpha or paired-chain data the features that could be detected were limited. It was suggested by the authors that the approach could potentially be generalized to other disease states and immunological phenotypes. In vitro tests confirmed that a few of the cytomegalovirus-associated TCR beta chains recognize cytomegalovirus antigens. In both the original and validation cohorts, the classifier was reported to diagnose cytomegalovirus status with high specificity and sensitivity. Broadly in line with IMGT annotations, most TCR beta V segments showed up in productive rearrangements about 87% or about 30% of the time in an earlier analysis of approximately 600 of the donors. Because counts were too low, seventeen rarely observed V segments, including chromosome 9 orphons, were excluded from the earlier analysis of about 500 of the donors. In a later analysis, most CMV-associated TCR beta chains were found to appear HLA-restricted, with HLA associations seemingly driven largely by CMV exposure. In a later analysis, TCR association rates were found to vary across HLA loci, with the most associated TCRs seen for DRB1 alleles and the fewest for HLA-C alleles.

The cohort was made up of 650 to 700 healthy bone marrow donors. All cohort members were sampled while nominally healthy, although unrecorded immune exposures were likely present. The donor tested CMV seronegative and was one of the 352 seronegative cohort members. Each donor provided a peripheral blood sample, and peripheral blood mononuclear cells were used for TCR beta sequencing. Genomic DNA extraction from the blood cell samples was performed with the Qiagen DNeasy Blood Extraction Kit. The CDR3 runs 16 residues from the cysteine to the phenylalanine. The kept DNA is CDR3 alone, 48 bases in frame from the first base. Taken from the germline V gene, the CDR1 and CDR2 loops are SGHDN and FVKESK. A distance of 16 bases separates the germline ends of V and J, which lose 0 bases and 5 bases respectively.

What was sequenced was PBMCs. This TCR was recovered from a man aged 45-65 years in good health and CMV-seronegative. The chain uses TRBV14 and TRBJ1-2; a tentative D match to TRBD1 spans 6 bases. CDR3 region: CASSQDRQGWKYGYTF. The sequence in DNA is TGTGCCAGCAGCCAAGATAGGCAGGGGTGGAAGTATGGCTACACCTTC. Reference TRBV14 and TRBJ1-2 genes cover what lies past the CDR3, so the full variable domain is EAGVTQFPSHSVIEKGQTVTLRCDPISGHDNLYWYRRVMGKEIKFLLHFVKESKQDESGMPNNRFLAERTGGTYSTLKVQPAELEDSGVYFCASSQDRQGWKYGYTFGSGTRLTVV.